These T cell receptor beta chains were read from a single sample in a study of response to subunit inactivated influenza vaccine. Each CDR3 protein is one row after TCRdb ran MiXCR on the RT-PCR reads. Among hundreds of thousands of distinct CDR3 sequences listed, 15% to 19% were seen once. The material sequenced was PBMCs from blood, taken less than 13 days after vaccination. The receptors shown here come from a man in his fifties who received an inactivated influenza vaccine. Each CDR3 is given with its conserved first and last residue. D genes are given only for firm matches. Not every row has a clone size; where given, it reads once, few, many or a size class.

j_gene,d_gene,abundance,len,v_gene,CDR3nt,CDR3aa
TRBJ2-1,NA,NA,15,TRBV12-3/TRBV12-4,TGTGCCAGCAGTTTAACCCTAGTAGGATCCCATGAGCAGTTCTTC,CASSLTLVGSHEQFF
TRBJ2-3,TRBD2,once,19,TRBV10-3,TGTGCCATCAGTGGAGGGACTAGCGGGGGACCAAGTTTCACAGATACGCAGTATTTT,CAISGGTSGGPSFTDTQYF
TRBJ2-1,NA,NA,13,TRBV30,TGTGCCTGGAGTTGGGGACCCGGGAATGAGCAGTTCTTC,CAWSWGPGNEQFF
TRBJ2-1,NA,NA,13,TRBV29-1,TGCAGCGTTGAAAAGAGTCGACGCGATGAGCAGTTCTTC,CSVEKSRRDEQFF
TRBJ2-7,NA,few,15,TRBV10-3,TGTGCCATCAGTGAGGGCAGGGAGAACCCCTACGAGCAGTACTTC,CAISEGRENPYEQYF
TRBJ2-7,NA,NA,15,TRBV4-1,TGCGCCAGCAGCTCGACCAGGGACAAGTGGTACGAGCAGTACTTC,CASSSTRDKWYEQYF
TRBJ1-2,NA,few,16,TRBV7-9,TGTGCCAGCAGCTCCCTGTCGGGCAGGGCTTCCTATGGCTACACCTTC,CASSSLSGRASYGYTF
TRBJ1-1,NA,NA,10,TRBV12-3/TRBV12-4,TGTGCCAGCAGCCCTGCGCCAGGGTACTTT,CASSPAPGYF
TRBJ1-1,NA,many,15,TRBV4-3,TGCGCCAGCAGCCGAGGGGACATAGTTATCACTGAAGCTTTCTTT,CASSRGDIVITEAFF
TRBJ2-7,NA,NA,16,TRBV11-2,TGTGCCAGCAGCCCTCTAGCCGCCACGACTCCTGGCGAGCAGTACTTC,CASSPLAATTPGEQYF
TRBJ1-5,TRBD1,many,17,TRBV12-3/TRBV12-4,TGTGCCAGCAGTTTTGGATTCCCCGGACAGGGCAATCAGCCCCAGCATTTT,CASSFGFPGQGNQPQHF
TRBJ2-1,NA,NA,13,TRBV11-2,TGTGCCAGCAGCTTAGTGTCGTGGAATGAGCAGTTCTTC,CASSLVSWNEQFF
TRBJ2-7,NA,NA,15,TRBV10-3,TGTGCCATCAGTGAGTCAGGGATGACGCGCTACGAGCAGTACTTC,CAISESGMTRYEQYF
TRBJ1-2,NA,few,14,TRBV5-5,TGTGCCAGCAGCGGGGACGGGATCCCCTATGGCTACACCTTC,CASSGDGIPYGYTF
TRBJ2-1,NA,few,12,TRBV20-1,TGCAGTGCTAGTGTTGATTACAATGAGCAGTTCTTC,CSASVDYNEQFF
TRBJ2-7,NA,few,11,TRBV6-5,TGTGCCAGCAGTATTGGGTCCGAGCAGTACTTC,CASSIGSEQYF
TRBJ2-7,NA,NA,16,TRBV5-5,TGTGCCAGCAGCGGGTCCTCGGGGCAGCGGGCCTACGAGCAGTACTTC,CASSGSSGQRAYEQYF
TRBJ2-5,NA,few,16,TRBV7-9,TGTGCCAGCAGCTTCACTCAGGGTCGAGGCCAAGAGACCCAGTACTTC,CASSFTQGRGQETQYF
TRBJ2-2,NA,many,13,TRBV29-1,TGCAGCGTTGCGCTCTCCAACACCGGGGAGCTGTTTTTT,CSVALSNTGELFF
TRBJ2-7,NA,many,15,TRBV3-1,TGTGCCAGCAGCCAAGGGACAGTGCGTGTCTACGAGCAGTACTTC,CASSQGTVRVYEQYF
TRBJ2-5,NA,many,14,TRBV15,TGTGCCACCAGCAGAGATATGGCCCAAGAGACCCAGTACTTC,CATSRDMAQETQYF
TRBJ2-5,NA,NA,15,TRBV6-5,TGTGCCAGCAGACTCGATTGGGGTAATGGAGAGACCCAGTACTTC,CASRLDWGNGETQYF
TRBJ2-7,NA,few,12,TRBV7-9,TGTGCCTCCGGCTCAGAAGCTGGCGAGCAGTACTTC,CASGSEAGEQYF
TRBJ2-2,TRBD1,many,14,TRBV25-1,TGTGCCAGCAAGGGACAGGGGGTATCCGGGGAGCTGTTTTTT,CASKGQGVSGELFF
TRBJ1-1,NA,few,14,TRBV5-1,TGCGCCAGCAGCTTGGGAGAGCTGAACACTGAAGCTTTCTTT,CASSLGELNTEAFF
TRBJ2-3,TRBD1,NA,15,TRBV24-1,TGTGCCACCAGTGATGGGGGACAGAACACAGATACGCAGTATTTT,CATSDGGQNTDTQYF
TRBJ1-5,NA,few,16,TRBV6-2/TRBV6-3,TGTGCCAGCAGTTACGAGGACAGTTATACCATCTCGCCCCAGCATTTT,CASSYEDSYTISPQHF
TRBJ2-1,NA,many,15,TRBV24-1,TGTGCCACCAGTGTAGGGCCAGGGGCCTACAATGAGCAGTTCTTC,CATSVGPGAYNEQFF
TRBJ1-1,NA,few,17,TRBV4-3,TGCGCCAGCAGCCCAATGGGGGACCTTAAAATGAACACTGAAGCTTTCTTT,CASSPMGDLKMNTEAFF
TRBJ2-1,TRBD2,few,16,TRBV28,TGTGCCAGCAGCTTAACAAGCGGGGGAATATACAATGAGCAGTTCTTC,CASSLTSGGIYNEQFF
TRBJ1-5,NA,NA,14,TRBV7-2,TGTGCCAGCAGCTTAAGGGCCCCAGGGCAGCCCCAGCATTTT,CASSLRAPGQPQHF
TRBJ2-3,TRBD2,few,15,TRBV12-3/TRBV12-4,TGTGCCAGCAGTTTTACGGGGGGTGGTCAAGATACGCAGTATTTT,CASSFTGGGQDTQYF
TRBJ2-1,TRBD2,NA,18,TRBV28,TGTGCCAGCAGCCCGGGACTAGCGGCCCTACCCTCCTACAATGAGCAGTTCTTC,CASSPGLAALPSYNEQFF
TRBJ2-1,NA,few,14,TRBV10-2,TGCGCCAGCAGTGACGACTACTCCTACAATGAGCAGTTCTTC,CASSDDYSYNEQFF
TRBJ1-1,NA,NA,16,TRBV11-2,TGTGCCAGCAGCCCCATTCGGACAGCCTTTCACACTGAAGCTTTCTTT,CASSPIRTAFHTEAFF
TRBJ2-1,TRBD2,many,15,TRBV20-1,TGCAGTGCTAGAGATCGACTAGCGGGAGTGGGTGAGCAGTTCTTC,CSARDRLAGVGEQFF
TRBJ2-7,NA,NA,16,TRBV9,TGTGCCAGCAGCCCCAAACTGGCATCGAGCTCCTACGAGCAGTACTTC,CASSPKLASSSYEQYF
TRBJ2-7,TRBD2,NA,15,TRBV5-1,TGCGCCAGCAGCTTGGAATCGCGGGGGGCCTACGAGCAGTACTTC,CASSLESRGAYEQYF
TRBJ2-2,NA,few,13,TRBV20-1,TGCAGTGCTAGTAATGTCCTCACCGGGGAGCTGTTTTTT,CSASNVLTGELFF
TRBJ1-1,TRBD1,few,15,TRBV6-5,TGTGCCAGCAGTTACTTAACAGGGGCCCAAGGCGAAGCTTTCTTT,CASSYLTGAQGEAFF
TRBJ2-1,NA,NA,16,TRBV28,TGTGCCAGCAGCCTTCCCTTAGGACAGAAGTACAATGAGCAGTTCTTC,CASSLPLGQKYNEQFF
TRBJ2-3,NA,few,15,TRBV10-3,TGTGCCATCAAGGGTCTAACGGGAGTTCCAGATACGCAGTATTTT,CAIKGLTGVPDTQYF
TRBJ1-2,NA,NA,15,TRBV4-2,TGTGCCAGCAGCCAAGATTCCGGGGTGTACTATGGCTACACCTTC,CASSQDSGVYYGYTF
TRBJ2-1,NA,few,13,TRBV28,TGTGCCAGCAGTTTTATACAGTTCAATGAGCAGTTCTTC,CASSFIQFNEQFF
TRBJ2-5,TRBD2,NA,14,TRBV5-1,TGCGCCAGCAGCTTGGAGGGGAGGGCCGAGACCCAGTACTTC,CASSLEGRAETQYF
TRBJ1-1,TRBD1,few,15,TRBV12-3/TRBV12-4,TGTGCCAGCATGGCGGGCGGGACAGCGAACACTGAAGCTTTCTTT,CASMAGGTANTEAFF
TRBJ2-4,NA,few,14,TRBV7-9,TGTGCCAGCAGCTCCACCGGCAGGAAAAACATTCAGTACTTC,CASSSTGRKNIQYF
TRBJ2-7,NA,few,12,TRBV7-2,TGTGCCAGCAGCGAAGGGGTTGGAGAGCAGTACTTC,CASSEGVGEQYF
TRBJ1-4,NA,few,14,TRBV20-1,TGCAGTGCTTCGCGGCAGGGTGTGGATGAAAAACTGTTTTTT,CSASRQGVDEKLFF
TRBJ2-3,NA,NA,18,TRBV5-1,TGCGCCAGCAGCTTGGCCCGGGGGGCCAACCCTAACACAGATACGCAGTATTTT,CASSLARGANPNTDTQYF
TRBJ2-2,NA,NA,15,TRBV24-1,TGTGCCACCAGTGATTTGGGGTCCGGGTACCGGGAGCTGTTTTTT,CATSDLGSGYRELFF
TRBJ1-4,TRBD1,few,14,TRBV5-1,TGCGCCAGCAGAGAACAGGGGGCGACTGAAAAACTGTTTTTT,CASREQGATEKLFF
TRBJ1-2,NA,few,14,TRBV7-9,TGTGCCAGCACCCCAGGGCAAGGGTCCTATGGCTACACCTTC,CASTPGQGSYGYTF
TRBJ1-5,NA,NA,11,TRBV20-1,TGCAGTGCTCAGGGTGGCCAGCCCCAGCATTTT,CSAQGGQPQHF
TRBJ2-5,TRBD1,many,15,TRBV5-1,TGCGCCAGCAGCTTGTCAGGGGGCCTTATACAGACCCAGTACTTC,CASSLSGGLIQTQYF
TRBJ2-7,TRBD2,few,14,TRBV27,TGTGCCAGCCGCTCTCTAGCGGGGGGTAATGAGCAGTACTTC,CASRSLAGGNEQYF